This TCR beta chain is drawn from a study of shared clonotypes between healthy human individuals. The wider study: Aged between 18 and 49, the donors were two women and three men.

An even split of each subset's genomic DNA across several immunoSEQ plates was performed. The authors' processing: ImmunoSEQ supplied junction-only sequences lacking quality scores, so filtering was different. Clones were sequenced by immunoSEQ multiplex PCR, and TCRdb holds only the in-frame ones, with some missing. V, J and clone size were drawn from that table, and D and trimming were deduced from the DNA. The profile covers 450,000 to 500,000 clones, with about 79% appearing a single time and under 15% taken by the ten largest. The CDR3 has 17 residues. CDR1 and CDR2 (germline): MNHEY, SMNVEV (reference sequence). V trimming: 6 bases; J trimming: 7 bases; junction bases outside the gene matches: 16.

This chain connects TRBV27 to TRBJ2-7; 12 nucleotides match TRBD1. This TCR was recovered from a woman aged 40 to 50 in good health. Some clones in this sample may be carry-over from other donors' samples. The sequenced sample was PBMCs. This CDR3 is CASSYLNPGQGAREQYF. The CDR3 nucleotides read TGTGCCAGCAGCTACTTAAATCCGGGACAGGGGGCGCGGGAGCAGTACTTC.